The entry that follows covers one T cell receptor (beta chain) sequence. Its antigen is unidentified. The source of the sample is a study of shared clonotypes between healthy human individuals. Some clones are missing from TCRdb's copy, which holds only in-frame ones; the method was immunoSEQ multiplex PCR. Among about 2.3 million clones listed, roughly 93% were seen once. The study's findings and limits: Of the naive CD4 clonotypes, about 5.4% were shared across a handful of donors.

This CDR3 region has 9 residues. Germline CDR1 reads SGHTA; CDR2 reads FQGTGA. Trimming cost V 11 bases and J 7 bases, with 6 bases left between them. The receptor comes from a man younger than 30 in good health. Some clones in this sample may be carry-over from other donors' samples. The rearrangement uses TRBV7-3 and TRBJ2-1; D is unclear. The sequenced sample consisted of naive CD4+ T cells from PBMCs. The sample's subset: CD45RA+ positively selected. CDR3 sequence: CAGSNEQFF. The CDR3 nucleotides read TGTGCCGGGTCGAATGAGCAGTTCTTC.